Given below is one TCR beta chain in context. The entry originates in a study of cytomegalovirus exposure and HLA in healthy donors. Primers for the PCR totalled 60 Vbeta and 13 Jbeta. Sequencing was performed with immunoSEQ multiplex PCR; in TCRdb, only in-frame clones are kept and a portion is missing. Here the sample spans about 98,000 clones, about 81% being singletons. The V gene's germline CDR1 is SGHRS and CDR2 YFSETQ. Trimming cost V 5 bases and J 0 bases, with 5 bases left between them. The CDR3 sequence is 12 residues long. This TCR was recovered from a man aged 40-49 years in good health and CMV-seronegative. The chain joins TRBV5-1 to TRBJ2-5, with D unresolved. The sequenced material came from PBMCs. The CDR3 coding sequence is TGCGCCAGCAGTTCATACCAAGAGACCCAGTACTTC. As protein: CASSSYQETQYF.